This is a list of T cell receptor beta chains from one sample in a study of T cell repertoires in aging, cancer and after chemotherapy. TCRdb analysed the multiplex PCR reads with MiXCR anew, one entry per CDR3 protein. Here the sample spans 1,500 or so distinct CDR3 sequences, roughly 54% being singletons. The sample was blood. The receptors derive from a human donor with a blood cancer. Each CDR3 is given with its conserved first and last residue. A D gene is named only where the DNA matches it firmly. Size is stated for part of the rows, as once, few or many counts, or as a class when the clone is expanded.

j_gene,v_gene,abundance,d_gene,CDR3nt,CDR3aa
TRBJ1-3,TRBV6-1,large,-,TGTGCCAGCAGTGAACGGGGCTCTGGAAACACCATATATTTT,CASSERGSGNTIYF
TRBJ2-3,TRBV5-5,-,-,TGTGCCAGCAGCTACGTGGCGGATACGCAGTATTTT,CASSYVADTQYF
TRBJ1-2,TRBV6-5,-,-,TGTGCCAGCAGTGGCTCCGGACAGAACTATGGCTACACCTTC,CASSGSGQNYGYTF
TRBJ2-5,TRBV30,large,TRBD2,TGTGCCTGGAGTCCAGCGGGGGCCCTCTGGACCCAGTACTTC,CAWSPAGALWTQYF
TRBJ1-4,TRBV19,medium-sized,-,TGTGCCAGTAGGGACCGACAGGCAACTAATGAAAAACTGTTTTTT,CASRDRQATNEKLFF
TRBJ2-2,TRBV20-1,-,-,TGCAGTGCCGGGGTGGCCCTGAACACCGGGGAGCTGTTTTTT,CSAGVALNTGELFF
TRBJ2-7,TRBV7-9,-,-,TGTGCCAGCAGCTTAGGACTAGCCTACGAGCAGTACTTC,CASSLGLAYEQYF
TRBJ2-7,TRBV27,medium-sized,-,TGTGCCAGCAGTCCTCGACAGTCTCCTCTATTCTACGAGCAGTACTTC,CASSPRQSPLFYEQYF
TRBJ1-6,TRBV30,few,-,TGTGCCTGGAGTTCTGCTAGTTCACCCCTCCACTTT,CAWSSASSPLHF
TRBJ1-3,TRBV15,once,-,-,CATKGGGPYEQYFGPDSGNTIYF
TRBJ2-7,TRBV27,-,TRBD2,TGTGCCAGCAGACAGGGACTAGCGGAATCCTACGAGCAGTACTTC,CASRQGLAESYEQYF
TRBJ2-3,TRBV6-4,-,TRBD2,TGTGCCAGCAGTGACGGTGGACTAGCGGGGGGAGGCACAGATACGCAGTATTTT,CASSDGGLAGGGTDTQYF
TRBJ2-3,TRBV6-2/TRBV6-3,-,TRBD2,TGTGCCATCTATATACTTTCGACTAGCGGCAACACAGATACGCAGTATTTT,CAIYILSTSGNTDTQYF
TRBJ2-3,TRBV6-5,-,TRBD1,TGTGCCAGCAGTCCCGGGACAGGAGATACGCAGTATTTT,CASSPGTGDTQYF
TRBJ2-5,TRBV6-1,-,TRBD2,TGTGCCAGCAGTGTCGGTAGCGGGGAAGAGACCCAGTACTTC,CASSVGSGEETQYF
TRBJ2-5,TRBV20-1,-,TRBD1,TGCAGTGCTAGACCGGGACAGGCGGAGGGCGCGGAGACCCAGTACTTC,CSARPGQAEGAETQYF
TRBJ2-7,TRBV6-5,-,-,TGTGCCAGCAGTTACCAGGCAGCCTACGAGCAGTACTTC,CASSYQAAYEQYF
TRBJ2-3,TRBV30,-,TRBD1,TGTGCCTTGACAGGGTTTGGAGATACGCAGTATTTT,CALTGFGDTQYF
TRBJ2-3,TRBV4-2,-,TRBD2,TGTGCCAGCAGCCATCAACTAGCGGGGGGCTCCACAGATACGCAGTATTTT,CASSHQLAGGSTDTQYF